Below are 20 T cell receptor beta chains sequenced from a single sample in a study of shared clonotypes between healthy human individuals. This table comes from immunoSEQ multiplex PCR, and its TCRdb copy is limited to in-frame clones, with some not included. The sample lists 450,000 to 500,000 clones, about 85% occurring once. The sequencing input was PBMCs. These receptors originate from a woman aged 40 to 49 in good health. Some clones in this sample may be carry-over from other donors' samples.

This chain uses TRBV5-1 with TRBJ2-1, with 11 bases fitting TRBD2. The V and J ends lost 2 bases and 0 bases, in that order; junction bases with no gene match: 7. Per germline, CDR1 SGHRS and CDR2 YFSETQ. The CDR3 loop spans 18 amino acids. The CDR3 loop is CASSFSTSGDFSYNEQFF. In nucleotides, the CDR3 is TGCGCCAGCAGCTTCTCGACTAGCGGGGATTTCTCCTACAATGAGCAGTTCTTC.

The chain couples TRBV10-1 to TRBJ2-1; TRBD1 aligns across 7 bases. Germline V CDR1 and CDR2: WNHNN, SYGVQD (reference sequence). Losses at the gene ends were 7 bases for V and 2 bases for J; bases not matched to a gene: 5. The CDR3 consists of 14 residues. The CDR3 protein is CASNDREPYNEQFF. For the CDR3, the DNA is TGCGCCAGCAATGACAGGGAACCCTACAATGAGCAGTTCTTC.

CDR3 region: CASSLGAGGGGEQYF. The CDR3 nucleotides are TGTGCCAGCAGCTTAGGTGCGGGAGGAGGTGGGGAGCAGTACTTC. This rearrangement joins TRBV7-9 to TRBJ2-7; 8 positions agree with TRBD2. Germline V CDR1 and CDR2: SEHNR, FQNEAQ (reference sequence). The CDR3 runs to 15 residues. J was trimmed by 7 bases and V by 1 base; bases with no gene match: 9.

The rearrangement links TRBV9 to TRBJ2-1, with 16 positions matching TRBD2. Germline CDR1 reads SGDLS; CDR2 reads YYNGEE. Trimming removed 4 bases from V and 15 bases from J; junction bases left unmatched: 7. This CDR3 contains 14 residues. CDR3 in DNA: TGTGCCAGCAGCCTCGGGACTAGCGGGAGGGCGCGGTTCTTC. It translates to CASSLGTSGRARFF.

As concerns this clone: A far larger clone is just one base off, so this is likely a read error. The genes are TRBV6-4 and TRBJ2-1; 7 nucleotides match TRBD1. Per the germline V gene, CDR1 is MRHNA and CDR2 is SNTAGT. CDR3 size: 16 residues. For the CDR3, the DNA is TGTGCCATCAGTCATTCCGGGACAGAGGATTACAATGAGCAGTTCTTC. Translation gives CAISHSGTEDYNEQFF.

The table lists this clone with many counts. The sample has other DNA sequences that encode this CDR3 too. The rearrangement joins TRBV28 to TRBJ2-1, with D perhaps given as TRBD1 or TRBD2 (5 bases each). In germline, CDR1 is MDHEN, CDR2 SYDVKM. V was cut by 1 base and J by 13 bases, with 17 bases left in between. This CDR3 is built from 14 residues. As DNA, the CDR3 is TGTGCCAGCAGTTTATCTCACGGGGCAGCTCCACAGTTCTTC. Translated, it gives CASSLSHGAAPQFF. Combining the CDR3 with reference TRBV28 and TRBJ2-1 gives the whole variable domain DVKVTQSSRYLVKRTGEKVFLECVQDMDHENMFWYRQDPGLGLRLIYFSYDVKMKEKGDIPEGYSVSREKKERFSLILESASTNQTSMYLCASSLSHGAAPQFFGPGTRLTVL.

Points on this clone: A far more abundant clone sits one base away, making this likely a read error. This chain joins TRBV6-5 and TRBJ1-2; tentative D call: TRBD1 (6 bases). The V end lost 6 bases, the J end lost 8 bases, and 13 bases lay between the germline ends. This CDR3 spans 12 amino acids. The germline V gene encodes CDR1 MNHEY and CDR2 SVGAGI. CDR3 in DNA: TGTGCCAGCAGCTTTGACAGGTTGGGCTACACCTTC. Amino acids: CASSFDRLGYTF.

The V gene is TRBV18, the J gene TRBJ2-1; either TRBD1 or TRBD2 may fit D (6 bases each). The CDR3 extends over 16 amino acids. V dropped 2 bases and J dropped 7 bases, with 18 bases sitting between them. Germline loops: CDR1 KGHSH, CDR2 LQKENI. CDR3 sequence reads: CASSPGFGGGENEQFF. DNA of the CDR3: TGTGCCAGCTCACCAGGGTTTGGAGGGGGAGAGAATGAGCAGTTCTTC. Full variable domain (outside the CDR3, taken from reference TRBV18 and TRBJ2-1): NAGVMQNPRHLVRRRGQEARLRCSPMKGHSHVYWYRQLPEEGLKFMVYLQKENIIDESGMPKERFSAEFPKEGPSILRIQQVVRGDSAAYFCASSPGFGGGENEQFFGPGTRLTVL.

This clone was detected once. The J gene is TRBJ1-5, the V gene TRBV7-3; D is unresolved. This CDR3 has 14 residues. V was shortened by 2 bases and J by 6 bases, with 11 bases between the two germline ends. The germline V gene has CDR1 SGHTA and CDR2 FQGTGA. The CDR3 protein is CASSLGEGGQPQHF. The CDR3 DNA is TGTGCCAGCAGCTTAGGAGAGGGAGGTCAGCCCCAGCATTTT.

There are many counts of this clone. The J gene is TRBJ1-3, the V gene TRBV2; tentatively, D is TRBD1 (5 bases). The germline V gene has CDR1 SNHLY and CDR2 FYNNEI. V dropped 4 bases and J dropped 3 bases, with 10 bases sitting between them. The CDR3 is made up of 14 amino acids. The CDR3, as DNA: TGTGCCAGCAGTGCCTCGGGGGTTGGAAACACCATATATTTT. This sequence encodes CASSASGVGNTIYF.

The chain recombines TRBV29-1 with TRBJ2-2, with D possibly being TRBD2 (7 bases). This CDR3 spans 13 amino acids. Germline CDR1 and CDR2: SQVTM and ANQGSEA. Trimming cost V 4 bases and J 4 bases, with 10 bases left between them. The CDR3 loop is CSVAGGLTGELFF. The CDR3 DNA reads TGCAGCGTTGCCGGGGGGCTCACCGGGGAGCTGTTTTTT.

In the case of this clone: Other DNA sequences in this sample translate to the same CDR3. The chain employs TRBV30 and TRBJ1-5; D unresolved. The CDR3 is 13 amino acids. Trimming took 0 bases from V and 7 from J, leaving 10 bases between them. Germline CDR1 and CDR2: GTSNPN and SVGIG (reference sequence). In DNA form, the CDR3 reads TGTGCCTGGAGTGTCGAAGGAAACCAGCCCCAGCATTTT. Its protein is CAWSVEGNQPQHF.

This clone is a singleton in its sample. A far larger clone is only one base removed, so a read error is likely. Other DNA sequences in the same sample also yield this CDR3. The CDR3 sequence: CASSQEGAHYGYTF. Written as DNA, the CDR3 is TGTGCCAGCAGCCAAGAGGGGGCCCACTATGGCTACACCTTC. The chain joins TRBV4-2 to TRBJ1-2, with D possibly TRBD1 on 6 matching bases. Germline V lookup: CDR1 LGHNA, CDR2 YNFKEQ. The CDR3 loop spans 14 amino acids. The V end was cut by 0 bases, the J end by 3 bases, with 8 bases between.

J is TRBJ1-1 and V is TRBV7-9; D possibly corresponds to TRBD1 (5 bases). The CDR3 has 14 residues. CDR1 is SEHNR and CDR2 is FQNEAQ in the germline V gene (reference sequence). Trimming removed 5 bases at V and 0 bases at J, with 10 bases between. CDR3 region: CASSKTVMNTEAFF. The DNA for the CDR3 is TGTGCCAGCAGCAAGACAGTCATGAACACTGAAGCTTTCTTT.

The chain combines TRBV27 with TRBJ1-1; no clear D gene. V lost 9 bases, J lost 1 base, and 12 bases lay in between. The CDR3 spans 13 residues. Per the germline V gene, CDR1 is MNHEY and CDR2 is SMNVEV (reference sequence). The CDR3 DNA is TGTGCCAGTCAGGCGCAATGGAACACTGAAGCTTTCTTT. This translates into CASQAQWNTEAFF.

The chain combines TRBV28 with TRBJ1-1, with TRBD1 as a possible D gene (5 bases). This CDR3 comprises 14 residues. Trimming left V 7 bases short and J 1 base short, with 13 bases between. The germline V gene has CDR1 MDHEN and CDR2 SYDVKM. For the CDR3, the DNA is TGTGCCAGCACGAAGAGGGGCCAGAACACTGAAGCTTTCTTT. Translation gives CASTKRGQNTEAFF. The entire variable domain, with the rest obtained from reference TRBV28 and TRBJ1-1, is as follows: DVKVTQSSRYLVKRTGEKVFLECVQDMDHENMFWYRQDPGLGLRLIYFSYDVKMKEKGDIPEGYSVSREKKERFSLILESASTNQTSMYLCASTKRGQNTEAFFGQGTRLTVV.

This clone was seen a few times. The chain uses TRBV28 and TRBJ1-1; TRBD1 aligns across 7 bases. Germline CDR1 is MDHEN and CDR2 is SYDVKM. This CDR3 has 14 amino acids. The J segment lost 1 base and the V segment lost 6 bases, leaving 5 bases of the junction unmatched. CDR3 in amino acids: CASRGGQQNTEAFF. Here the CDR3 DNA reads TGTGCCAGCAGGGGGGGACAGCAGAACACTGAAGCTTTCTTT. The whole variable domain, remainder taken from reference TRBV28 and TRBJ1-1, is DVKVTQSSRYLVKRTGEKVFLECVQDMDHENMFWYRQDPGLGLRLIYFSYDVKMKEKGDIPEGYSVSREKKERFSLILESASTNQTSMYLCASRGGQQNTEAFFGQGTRLTVV.

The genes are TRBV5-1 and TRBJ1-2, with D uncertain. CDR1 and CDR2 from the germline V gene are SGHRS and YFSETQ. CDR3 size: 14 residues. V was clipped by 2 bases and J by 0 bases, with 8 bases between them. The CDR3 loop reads CASSFESPNYGYTF. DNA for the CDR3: TGCGCCAGCAGCTTTGAGAGCCCTAACTATGGCTACACCTTC.

CDR3 bases: TGCGCCAGCAGCTTGGACGTGGGAACCTTAGAGCAGTTCTTC. This encodes CASSLDVGTLEQFF. The V call is TRBV5-1, the J call TRBJ2-1; D not resolved. The germline V and J ends were trimmed by 0 bases and 10 bases, with 14 bases remaining between them. The CDR3 totals 14 residues. Germline CDR1 is SGHRS and CDR2 is YFSETQ.

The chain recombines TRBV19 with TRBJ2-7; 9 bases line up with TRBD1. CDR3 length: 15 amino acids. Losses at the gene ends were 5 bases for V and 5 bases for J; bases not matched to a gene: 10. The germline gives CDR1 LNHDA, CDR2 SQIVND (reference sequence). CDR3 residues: CASSETGTGNNEQYF. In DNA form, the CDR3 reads TGTGCCAGTAGTGAGACCGGGACAGGGAACAACGAGCAGTACTTC.